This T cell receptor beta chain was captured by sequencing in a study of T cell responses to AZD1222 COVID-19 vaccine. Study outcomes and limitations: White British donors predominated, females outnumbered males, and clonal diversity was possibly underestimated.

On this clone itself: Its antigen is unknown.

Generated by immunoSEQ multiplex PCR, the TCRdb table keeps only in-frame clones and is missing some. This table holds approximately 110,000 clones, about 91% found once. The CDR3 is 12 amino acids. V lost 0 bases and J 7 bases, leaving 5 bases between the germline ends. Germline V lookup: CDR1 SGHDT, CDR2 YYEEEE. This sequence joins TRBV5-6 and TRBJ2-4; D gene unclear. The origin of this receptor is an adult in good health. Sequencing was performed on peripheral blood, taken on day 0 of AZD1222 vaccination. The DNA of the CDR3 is TGTGCCAGCAGCTTGGGGATCAACATTCAGTACTTC. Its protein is CASSLGINIQYF.